In this sample, the clone carrying this T cell receptor beta chain turned up a few times. The data stem from a study of beta chain features in type 1 diabetes. cDNA synthesis used the whole RNA isolate, giving expressed TCRB sequences. Some clones are missing from TCRdb's copy, which holds only in-frame ones; the method was immunoSEQ multiplex PCR. The sample has about 930,000 clones; roughly 16% are singletons. The sample comprised naive CD4+ T cells from blood. This receptor was identified in a woman under 30 in good health.

CDR3 nucleotides: TGTGCCAGCACCCTATTGGAGGGGGACGTACCCTACGAGCAGTACTTC. Protein: CASTLLEGDVPYEQYF. This chain links TRBV7-6 with TRBJ2-7, with D perhaps given as TRBD1 or TRBD2 (6 bases each). From germline, CDR1 is SGHVS and CDR2 FNYEAQ. The CDR3 runs to 16 residues. V was clipped by 7 bases and J by 2 bases, with 21 bases between them.